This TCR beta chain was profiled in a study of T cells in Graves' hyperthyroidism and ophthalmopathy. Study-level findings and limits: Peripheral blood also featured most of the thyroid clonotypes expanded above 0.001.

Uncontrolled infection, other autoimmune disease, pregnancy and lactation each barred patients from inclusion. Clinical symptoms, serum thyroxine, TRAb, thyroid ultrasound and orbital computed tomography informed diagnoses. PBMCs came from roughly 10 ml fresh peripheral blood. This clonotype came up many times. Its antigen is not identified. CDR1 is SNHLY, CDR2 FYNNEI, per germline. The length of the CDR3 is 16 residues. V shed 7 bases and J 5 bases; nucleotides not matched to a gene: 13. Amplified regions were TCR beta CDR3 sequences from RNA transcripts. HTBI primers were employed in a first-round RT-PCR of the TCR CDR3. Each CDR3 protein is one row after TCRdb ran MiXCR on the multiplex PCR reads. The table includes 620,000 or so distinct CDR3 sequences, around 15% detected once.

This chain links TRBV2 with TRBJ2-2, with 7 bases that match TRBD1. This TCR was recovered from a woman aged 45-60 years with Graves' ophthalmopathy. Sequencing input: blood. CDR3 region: CASKPRGQGVTGELFF. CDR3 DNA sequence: TGTGCCAGCAAACCTAGGGGGCAGGGGGTTACCGGGGAGCTGTTTTTT.